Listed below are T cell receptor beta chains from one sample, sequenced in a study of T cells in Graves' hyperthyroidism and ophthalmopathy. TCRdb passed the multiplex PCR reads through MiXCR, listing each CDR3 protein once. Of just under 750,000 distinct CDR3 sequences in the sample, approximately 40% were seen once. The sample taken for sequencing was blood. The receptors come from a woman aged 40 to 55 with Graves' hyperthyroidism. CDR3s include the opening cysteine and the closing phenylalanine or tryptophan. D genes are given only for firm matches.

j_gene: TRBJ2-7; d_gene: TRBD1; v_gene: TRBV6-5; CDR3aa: CASSYRGQVYEQYF
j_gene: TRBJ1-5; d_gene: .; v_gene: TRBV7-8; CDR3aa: CASSLVYGGSNQPQHF
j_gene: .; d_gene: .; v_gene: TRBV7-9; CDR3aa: CASTLRYAGRNEQFF
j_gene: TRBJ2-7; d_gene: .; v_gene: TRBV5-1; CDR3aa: CASSLWEQGNYEQYF
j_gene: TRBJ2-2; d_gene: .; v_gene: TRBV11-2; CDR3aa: CASSLVAGHNTGELFF
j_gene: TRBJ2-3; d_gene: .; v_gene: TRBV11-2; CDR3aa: CASSTPGLDTQYF
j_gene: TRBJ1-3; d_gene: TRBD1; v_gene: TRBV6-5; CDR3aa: CASSLPGQGGNTIYF
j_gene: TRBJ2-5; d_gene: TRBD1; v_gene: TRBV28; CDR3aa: CASSWQGAKETQYF
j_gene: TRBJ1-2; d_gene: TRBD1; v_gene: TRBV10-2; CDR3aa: CASSPTGTGGSNYGYTF
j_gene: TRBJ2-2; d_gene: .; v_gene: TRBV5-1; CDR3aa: CASTPTITNTGELFF
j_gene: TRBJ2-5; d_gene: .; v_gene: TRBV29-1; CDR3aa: CSVGLRRTNPETQYF
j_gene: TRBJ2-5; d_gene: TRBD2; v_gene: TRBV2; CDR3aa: CASIFSGSGETQYF
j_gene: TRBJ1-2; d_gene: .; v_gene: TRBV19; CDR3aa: CASSTPGAYGYTF
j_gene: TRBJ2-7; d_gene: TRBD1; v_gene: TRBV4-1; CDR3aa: CASRPGQGAYEQYF
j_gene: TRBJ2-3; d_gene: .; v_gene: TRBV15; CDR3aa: CATSKTVVDTQYF
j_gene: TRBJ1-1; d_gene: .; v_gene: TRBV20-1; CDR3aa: CSALTGRKNTEAFF
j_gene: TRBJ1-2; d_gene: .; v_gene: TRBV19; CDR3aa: CASSMVGGRTNYGYTF
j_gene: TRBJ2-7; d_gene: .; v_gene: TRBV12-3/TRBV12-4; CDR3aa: CASSLVGGISYEQYF
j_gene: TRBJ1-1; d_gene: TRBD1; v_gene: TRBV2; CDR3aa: CASSTGVEAFF
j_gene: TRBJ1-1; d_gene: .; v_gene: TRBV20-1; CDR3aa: CSARGPWQPNTEAFF
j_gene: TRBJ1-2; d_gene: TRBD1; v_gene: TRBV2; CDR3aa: CASSEQGGDYGYTF
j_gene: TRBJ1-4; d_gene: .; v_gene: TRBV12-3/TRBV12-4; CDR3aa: CASSLIGKLFF
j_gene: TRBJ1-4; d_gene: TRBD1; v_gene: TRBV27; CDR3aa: CASSLSGGLEKLFF
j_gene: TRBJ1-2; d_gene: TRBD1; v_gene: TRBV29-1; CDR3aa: CSVEQGGGYGYTF
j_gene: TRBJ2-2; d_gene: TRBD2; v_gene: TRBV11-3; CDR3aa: CASSLDWTSGHTNTGELFF
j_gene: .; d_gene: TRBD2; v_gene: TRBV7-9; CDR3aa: CASSLVSGGAKPEQFF
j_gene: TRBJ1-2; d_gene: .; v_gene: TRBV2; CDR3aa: CASRGLQKIYGYTF
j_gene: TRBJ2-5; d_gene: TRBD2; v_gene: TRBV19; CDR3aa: CASKVSASGKQETQYF
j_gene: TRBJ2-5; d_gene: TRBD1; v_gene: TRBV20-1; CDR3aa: CSDPGQPLKTQYF
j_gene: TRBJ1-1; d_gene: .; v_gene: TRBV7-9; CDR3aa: CASSPSLDRNTEAFF
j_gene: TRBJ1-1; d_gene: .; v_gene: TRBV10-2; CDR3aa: CASRASSFGVPPVNTEAFF
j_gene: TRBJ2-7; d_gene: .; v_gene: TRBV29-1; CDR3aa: CSGSGGAGGDEQYF
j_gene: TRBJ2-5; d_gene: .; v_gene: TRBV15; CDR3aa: CATSRDIAAQETQYF
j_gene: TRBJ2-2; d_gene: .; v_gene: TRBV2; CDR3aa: CASSPLPGARELFF
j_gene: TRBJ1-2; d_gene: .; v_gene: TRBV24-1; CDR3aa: CATSDFWGGGRWAF
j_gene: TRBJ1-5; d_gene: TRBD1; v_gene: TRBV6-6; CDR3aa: CASTPDRGGNQPQHF
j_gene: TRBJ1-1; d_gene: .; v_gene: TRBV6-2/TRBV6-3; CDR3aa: CASSYSNQGDTEAFF
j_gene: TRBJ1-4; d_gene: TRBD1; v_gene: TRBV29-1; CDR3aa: CSVRAGTGLMIAANEKLFF
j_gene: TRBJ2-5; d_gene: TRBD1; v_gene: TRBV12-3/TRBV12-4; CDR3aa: CASTGGRETQYF
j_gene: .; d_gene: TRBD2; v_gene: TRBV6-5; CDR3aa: CASSSRTSGSDEQFF
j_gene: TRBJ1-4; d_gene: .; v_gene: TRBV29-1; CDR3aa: CSVTGGDATNEKLFF